Included here is one T cell receptor (beta chain) sequence, with context. The data derive from a study of blood T cell repertoires in COVID-19. Overall study: Both acute and convalescent COVID-19 samples were obtained from the United States, Italy and Spain. In each case, the material was cDNA or gDNA derived from T cells, B-cell-depleted T cells, or PBMCs.

The Seattle patients, enrolled during active infection, were followed longitudinally. This CDR3 has 16 amino acids. After removal of 1 base from V and 1 base from J, the junction contained 1 base not matched to a gene. Germline CDR1 reads SGDLS; CDR2 reads YYNGEE. Per the authors' pipeline: Amplification of reference gene primers provided the estimated nucleated cell counts. Assay: immunoSEQ multiplex PCR; the TCRdb copy retains only in-frame clones and omits some. V and J calls and clone size are as listed in that table; D and trimming were resolved from the DNA. The sample lists roughly 150,000 clones; roughly 91% were seen once.

Sequencing was performed on peripheral blood. This clonotype originated in a man between 18 and 35 years old with COVID-19, enrolled during active disease. The V and J genes are TRBV9 and TRBJ2-3; TRBD2 matches 12 bases. The CDR3 DNA reads as TGTGCCAGCAGCGTAAGACTAGCGGGAGGCACAGATACGCAGTATTTT. Translation gives CASSVRLAGGTDTQYF.